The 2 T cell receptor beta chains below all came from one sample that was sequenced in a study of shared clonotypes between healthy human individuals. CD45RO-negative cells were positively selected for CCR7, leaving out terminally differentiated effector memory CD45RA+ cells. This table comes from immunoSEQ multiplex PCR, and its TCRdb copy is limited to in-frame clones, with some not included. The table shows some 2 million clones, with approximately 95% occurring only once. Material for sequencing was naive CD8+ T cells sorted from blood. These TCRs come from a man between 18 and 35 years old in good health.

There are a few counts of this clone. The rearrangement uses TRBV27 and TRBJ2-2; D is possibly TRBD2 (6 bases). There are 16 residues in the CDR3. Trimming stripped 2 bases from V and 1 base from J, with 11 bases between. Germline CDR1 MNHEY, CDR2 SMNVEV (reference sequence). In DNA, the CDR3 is TGTGCCAGCAGTTTAGTTTGGGGGGAGAACACCGGGGAGCTGTTTTTT. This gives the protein CASSLVWGENTGELFF.

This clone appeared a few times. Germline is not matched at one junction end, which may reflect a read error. CDR3 in DNA: TGTGCCAGCACTTTACGTGTCCCCAATTCACCCCTCCACTTT. This translates into CASTLRVPNSPLHF. The genes are TRBV28 and TRBJ1-6, with D unclear. The germline CDR1 and CDR2 sequences are MDHEN and SYDVKM. The CDR3 extends over 14 amino acids. The complete variable domain, with remaining parts taken from reference TRBV28 and TRBJ1-6, reads DVKVTQSSRYLVKRTGEKVFLECVQDMDHENMFWYRQDPGLGLRLIYFSYDVKMKEKGDIPEGYSVSREKKERFSLILESASTNQTSMYLCASTLRVPNSPLHFGNGTRLTVT.